A selection of T cell receptor beta chains follows, all from one sample in a study of cytomegalovirus exposure and HLA in healthy donors. TCRdb's table, derived via immunoSEQ multiplex PCR, lists solely in-frame clones and lacks some. The table includes under 110,000 clones, roughly 70% detected once. Material: PBMCs. The receptors were gathered from a man aged 50 to 59 in good health and CMV-seronegative. Each CDR3 is given with its conserved first and last residue. A D gene is named only where the DNA matches it firmly. Not every row has a clone size; where given, it reads once, few, many or a size class.

J: TRBJ1-5; D: -; V: TRBV30; length: 16; size: -; DNA: TGTGCCTGGAGTGTAGCGGGGTTTTATAGCAATCAGCCCCAGCATTTT; CDR3: CAWSVAGFYSNQPQHF
J: TRBJ2-2; D: -; V: TRBV30; length: 14; size: few; DNA: TGTGCCTGGATCACTACTTCCAACACCGGGGAGCTGTTTTTT; CDR3: CAWITTSNTGELFF
J: TRBJ2-7; D: TRBD2; V: TRBV27; length: 17; size: -; DNA: TGTGCCAGCAGTTTAGCCCCCCTAGCGGGCAACTCCTACGAGCAGTACTTC; CDR3: CASSLAPLAGNSYEQYF
J: TRBJ2-7; D: -; V: TRBV11-2; length: 13; size: -; DNA: TGTGCCAGCAGCCGATACAGATCCTACGAGCAGTACTTC; CDR3: CASSRYRSYEQYF
J: TRBJ2-7; D: -; V: TRBV29-1; length: 12; size: -; DNA: TGCAGCGTTCGGCAGGGAACCTACGAGCAGTACTTC; CDR3: CSVRQGTYEQYF
J: TRBJ2-2; D: -; V: TRBV11-2; length: 16; size: -; DNA: TGTGCCAGCAGCTTAGGGGCGGTGAGTCAGGGCGGGGAGCTGTTTTTT; CDR3: CASSLGAVSQGGELFF
J: TRBJ2-3; D: -; V: TRBV4-3; length: 14; size: -; DNA: TGCGCCAGCAGCCAATCCGTGGAGCGGGATACGCAGTATTTT; CDR3: CASSQSVERDTQYF
J: TRBJ2-3; D: TRBD1; V: TRBV14; length: 16; size: -; DNA: TGTGCCAGCAGCCAAGATGGAGGACAGGGCACAGATACGCAGTATTTT; CDR3: CASSQDGGQGTDTQYF
J: TRBJ1-5; D: TRBD1; V: TRBV28; length: 18; size: -; DNA: TGTGCCAGCAGTACATACGGGACAGGAGGATATAGCAATCAGCCCCAGCATTTT; CDR3: CASSTYGTGGYSNQPQHF
J: TRBJ1-2; D: TRBD1; V: TRBV6-1; length: 15; size: -; DNA: TGTGCCAGCAGTGTCCCCGGGACAGGGAACTATGGCTACACCTTC; CDR3: CASSVPGTGNYGYTF
J: TRBJ2-7; D: -; V: TRBV4-2; length: 14; size: -; DNA: TGTGCCAGCAGCCCCCCGGACAGTACCTACGAGCAGTACTTC; CDR3: CASSPPDSTYEQYF
J: TRBJ1-2; D: TRBD1; V: TRBV6-5; length: 14; size: -; DNA: TGTGCCAGCAGTACCCCGGGACAGGGGCATGGCTACACCTTC; CDR3: CASSTPGQGHGYTF
J: TRBJ1-5; D: -; V: TRBV6-1; length: 14; size: -; DNA: TGTGCCAGCAGTACCCGCGCGGGCAATCAGCCCCAGCATTTT; CDR3: CASSTRAGNQPQHF
J: TRBJ2-2; D: -; V: TRBV28; length: 14; size: once; DNA: TGTGCCAGCGATCGGGACACTAACACCGGGGAGCTGTTTTTT; CDR3: CASDRDTNTGELFF
J: TRBJ2-5; D: TRBD1; V: TRBV15; length: 15; size: -; DNA: TGTGCCACCAGCTGGGACAGGGACTTCCTAGAGACCCAGTACTTC; CDR3: CATSWDRDFLETQYF
J: TRBJ2-1; D: TRBD2; V: TRBV5-1; length: 18; size: -; DNA: TGCGCCAGCAGCTTGCATAGGACTAGCGGGAGCTCCTACAATGAGCAGTTCTTC; CDR3: CASSLHRTSGSSYNEQFF
J: TRBJ1-6; D: -; V: TRBV6-6; length: 16; size: -; DNA: TGTGCCAGCAGTTACTCCGCGAGCTCCTATAATTCACCCCTCCACTTT; CDR3: CASSYSASSYNSPLHF
J: TRBJ2-3; D: TRBD2; V: TRBV7-3; length: 16; size: once; DNA: TGCGCCAGCAGCTTCCAAGCGGGGGGAGCCACAGATACGCAGTATTTT; CDR3: CASSFQAGGATDTQYF
J: TRBJ2-7; D: -; V: TRBV7-2; length: 13; size: once; DNA: TGTGCCAGCAGCTTACGACAGCTCTACGAGCAGTACTTC; CDR3: CASSLRQLYEQYF
J: TRBJ2-7; D: -; V: TRBV4-1; length: 17; size: -; DNA: TGCGCCAGCAGCTCAAACCCGAGACAGCCGGCTAAATACGAGCAGTACTTC; CDR3: CASSSNPRQPAKYEQYF
J: TRBJ2-5; D: TRBD2; V: TRBV7-8; length: 17; size: -; DNA: TGTGCCAGCAGCCCGGGACTAGCGGGATGGAGCGGAGAGACCCAGTACTTC; CDR3: CASSPGLAGWSGETQYF
J: TRBJ2-5; D: -; V: TRBV19; length: 13; size: -; DNA: TGTGCCAGTAGTCTACGGTCCCGAGAGACCCAGTACTTC; CDR3: CASSLRSRETQYF
J: TRBJ1-4; D: -; V: TRBV28; length: 13; size: -; DNA: TGTGCCAGCAAACGAGCGGGTAATGAAAAACTGTTTTTT; CDR3: CASKRAGNEKLFF
J: TRBJ1-5; D: -; V: TRBV28; length: 13; size: -; DNA: TGTGCCAGCAGTACAGTACCGAATCAGCCCCAGCATTTT; CDR3: CASSTVPNQPQHF
J: TRBJ1-5; D: -; V: TRBV7-8; length: 18; size: -; DNA: TGTGCCAGCAGCTTAGGAGGCAGGGGATGGGTAAATGGTCAGCCCCAGCATTTT; CDR3: CASSLGGRGWVNGQPQHF
J: TRBJ1-5; D: TRBD1; V: TRBV27; length: 13; size: -; DNA: TGTGCCAGCAGTCCGACAGGGTACCAGCCCCAGCATTTT; CDR3: CASSPTGYQPQHF
J: TRBJ2-7; D: -; V: TRBV20-1; length: 10; size: -; DNA: TGCAGTGCTCCTAGGGGCGAGCAGTACTTC; CDR3: CSAPRGEQYF
J: TRBJ2-7; D: -; V: TRBV11-2; length: 20; size: -; DNA: TGTGCCAGCAGCTTAGAAGACCTCATACGCTCCACAAGGGGAACCTACGAGCAGTACTTC; CDR3: CASSLEDLIRSTRGTYEQYF
J: TRBJ1-3; D: -; V: TRBV9; length: 14; size: -; DNA: TGTGCCAGCAGCGTAGCATGGGGAGAAAACACCATATATTTT; CDR3: CASSVAWGENTIYF
J: TRBJ1-2; D: -; V: TRBV7-6; length: 14; size: -; DNA: TGTGCCAGCAGCTTAGGGGGAGAGGGTCGGGGCTACACCTTC; CDR3: CASSLGGEGRGYTF
J: TRBJ1-1; D: TRBD1; V: TRBV6-1; length: 17; size: -; DNA: TGTGCCAGCAGTGGTAGAGACAGGGGGCCTGCGAACACTGAAGCTTTCTTT; CDR3: CASSGRDRGPANTEAFF
J: TRBJ2-7; D: TRBD2; V: TRBV6-5; length: 14; size: -; DNA: TGTGCCAGCAGCGTAGCGGGGGCCCCCTACGAGCAGTACTTC; CDR3: CASSVAGAPYEQYF
J: TRBJ2-6; D: TRBD1; V: TRBV7-3; length: 19; size: few; DNA: TGTGCCAGCAGCCCCCAACCCCTGACAGGGCCCTCTGGGGCCAACGTCCTGACTTTC; CDR3: CASSPQPLTGPSGANVLTF
J: TRBJ2-3; D: -; V: TRBV30; length: 14; size: once; DNA: TGTGCCTGGAGCGGCAATAGCGGCACAGATACGCAGTATTTT; CDR3: CAWSGNSGTDTQYF
J: TRBJ1-6; D: TRBD1; V: TRBV7-8; length: 16; size: -; DNA: TGTGCCAGCAGCTTAGTTAGCCAGGGACAGAATTCACCCCTCCACTTT; CDR3: CASSLVSQGQNSPLHF
J: TRBJ1-1; D: -; V: TRBV30; length: 14; size: once; DNA: TGTGCCTGGAGTGTAACTATTAGGTACACTGAAGCTTTCTTT; CDR3: CAWSVTIRYTEAFF